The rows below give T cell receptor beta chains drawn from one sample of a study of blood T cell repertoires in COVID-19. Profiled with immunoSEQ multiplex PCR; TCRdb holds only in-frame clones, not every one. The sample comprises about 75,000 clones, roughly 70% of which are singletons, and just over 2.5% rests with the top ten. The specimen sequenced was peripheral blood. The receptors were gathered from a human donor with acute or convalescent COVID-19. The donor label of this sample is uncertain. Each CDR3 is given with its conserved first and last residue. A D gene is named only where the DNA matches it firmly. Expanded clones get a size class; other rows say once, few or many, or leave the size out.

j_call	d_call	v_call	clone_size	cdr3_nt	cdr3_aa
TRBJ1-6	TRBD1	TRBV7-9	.	TGTGCCAGCAGCACTGGGACAGATAATTCACCCCTCCACTTT	CASSTGTDNSPLHF
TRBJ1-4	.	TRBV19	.	TGTGCCAGTAGTATATCGGTTAGAGAAAAACTGTTTTTT	CASSISVREKLFF
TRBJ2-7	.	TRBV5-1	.	TGCGCCAGCAGAAAAGGGGGGGACTACGAGCAGTACTTC	CASRKGGDYEQYF
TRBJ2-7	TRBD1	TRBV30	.	TGTGCCTGGACAAAGGGGGCAATTAACCACGAGCAGTACTTC	CAWTKGAINHEQYF
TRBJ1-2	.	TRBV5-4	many	TGTGCCAGCAGCGAGACTCTCTATGGCTACACCTTC	CASSETLYGYTF
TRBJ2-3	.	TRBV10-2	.	TGCGCCAGCTACGACAGTACAGATACGCAGTATTTT	CASYDSTDTQYF
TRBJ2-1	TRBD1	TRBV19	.	TGTGCCAGTAGTACCACAGGGGGCCGGTTCTTC	CASSTTGGRFF
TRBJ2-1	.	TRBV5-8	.	TGTGCCAGCAGCTTGCTAGGGAGAGAGCAGTTCTTC	CASSLLGREQFF
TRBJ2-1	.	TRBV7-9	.	TGTGCCAGCAGCCCTTGGGAAGGGGGGGCGGTGTTCTTC	CASSPWEGGAVFF
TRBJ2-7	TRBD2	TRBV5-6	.	TGTGCCAGCAGCTCGGGACTAGTTTCCTACGAGCAGTACTTC	CASSSGLVSYEQYF
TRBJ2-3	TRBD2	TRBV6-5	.	TGTGCCAGCAGTAGCGGGGGCGCCGAGACAGATACGCAGTATTTT	CASSSGGAETDTQYF
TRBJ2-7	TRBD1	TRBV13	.	TGTGCCAGCAGCCAGACAGGGGGCAGCGAGCAGTACTTC	CASSQTGGSEQYF
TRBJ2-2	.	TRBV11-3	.	TGTGCCAGCAGTCACTATTCTGACACCGGGGAGCTGTTTTTT	CASSHYSDTGELFF
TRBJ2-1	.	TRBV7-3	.	TGTGCCAGCAGCTTAGTACGATACAGTGAGCAGTTCTTC	CASSLVRYSEQFF
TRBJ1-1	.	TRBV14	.	TGTGCCAGCAGCCAAGACAGGGTCACTGAAGCTTTCTTT	CASSQDRVTEAFF
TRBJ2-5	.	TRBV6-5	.	TGTGCCAGCACCCTCCCCGACAAGCAAGAGACCCAGTACTTC	CASTLPDKQETQYF
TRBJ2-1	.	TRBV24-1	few	TGTGCCACCAGTGCCAACAATGCCTACAATGAGCAGTTCTTC	CATSANNAYNEQFF